These 15 T cell receptor beta chains were sequenced from one sample in a study of shared clonotypes between healthy human individuals. The naive CD8 subset, CD45RO-negative cells positively selected for CCR7, excluded terminally differentiated effector memory CD45RA+ cells. TCRdb's copy holds only in-frame clones and misses some; the assay was immunoSEQ multiplex PCR. Of 2 million to 2.5 million clones in the sample, about 95% were seen once. Sequences were obtained from naive CD8+ T cells sorted from blood. These receptors came from a man aged 18 to 30 in good health.

On this clone itself: This CDR3 is also generated by other DNA sequences in the sample. The V gene is TRBV7-6, the J gene TRBJ2-3, with no clear D. Germline CDR1 is SGHVS and CDR2 is FNYEAQ. With 5 bases removed from V and 0 bases from J, the gap between germline ends came to 0 bases. CDR3 length: 11 amino acids. In nucleotides, the CDR3 is TGTGCCAGCAGCAGCACAGATACGCAGTATTTT. This translates into CASSSTDTQYF.

The V gene is TRBV6-6, the J gene TRBJ2-7; D possibly matches TRBD1 or TRBD2 (5 bases each). V gave up 6 bases and J gave up 1 base, with 13 bases separating them. Germline CDR1 MNHNY, CDR2 SVGAGI (reference sequence). CDR3 length equals 14 residues. CDR3 sequence: CASSPRDGSYEQYF. The CDR3 nucleotides read TGTGCCAGCAGCCCCCGGGACGGGTCCTACGAGCAGTACTTC.

The V gene is TRBV7-6, the J gene TRBJ2-7, with 9 positions matching TRBD2. CDR3 length: 14 amino acids. Germline-derived CDR1 and CDR2 are SGHVS and FNYEAQ. V lost 3 bases to trimming and J lost 3 bases; unmatched junction nucleotides: 3. The CDR3 DNA reads as TGTGCCAGCAGCTTCCAGACTAGCGGCTACGAGCAGTACTTC. It encodes CASSFQTSGYEQYF.

The V call is TRBV11-2, the J call TRBJ2-1; D not resolved. V was trimmed by 1 base and J by 0 bases, leaving 10 bases between them. This CDR3 comprises 16 residues. CDR1 is SGHAT and CDR2 is FQNNGV in the germline V gene. CDR3: CASSLVRTSSYNEQFF. CDR3 bases: TGTGCCAGCAGCTTAGTCCGGACGAGCTCCTACAATGAGCAGTTCTTC.

This sequence joins TRBV5-6 and TRBJ2-7, with TRBD2 matching 8 bases. Germline CDR1 is SGHDT and CDR2 is YYEEEE. J lost 7 bases, V lost 4 bases, and 13 bases had no gene match. CDR3 length: 15 residues. The DNA of the CDR3 is TGTGCCAGCAGCCCACCGGATGGGCGGGGGGATGAGCAGTACTTC. Residues: CASSPPDGRGDEQYF.

Written as DNA, the CDR3 is TGTGCCAGCAGCGACGACAGGGGAGAGACCCAGTACTTC. Protein sequence: CASSDDRGETQYF. This chain uses TRBV5-4 with TRBJ2-5, with 8 positions matching TRBD1. V lost 4 bases and J lost 4; bases outside the gene matches: 3. There are 13 residues in the CDR3. Germline loops: CDR1 SGHNT, CDR2 YYREEE (reference sequence).

The V call is TRBV14, the J call TRBJ2-7; 11 nucleotides agree with TRBD2. The V segment lost 4 bases and the J segment 6 bases; nucleotides outside the gene matches: 11. The CDR3 sequence is 16 residues long. The V gene's germline CDR1 is SGHDN and CDR2 FVKESK. The CDR3 region is CASSRLTSGVTGEQYF. CDR3 nucleotides: TGTGCCAGCAGCCGCCTGACTAGCGGGGTCACGGGCGAGCAGTACTTC.

V is TRBV27 and J is TRBJ2-2, with a weak D call TRBD1 (6 bases). Germline V CDR1 and CDR2: MNHEY, SMNVEV (reference sequence). This CDR3 has 15 residues. The ends were cut back, 3 bases at V and 6 bases at J, with 14 bases in the middle. The CDR3 nucleotides read TGTGCCAGCAGTTTTGGAACAGGGCAAGCCGGGGAGCTGTTTTTT. Translation gives CASSFGTGQAGELFF.

To note about this clone: Other nucleotide sequences in the sample specify the same CDR3. The rearrangement joins TRBV7-8 to TRBJ1-1; no clear D gene. The germline V gene has CDR1 SGHVS and CDR2 FQNEAQ. Trimming left V 1 base short and J 1 base short, with 4 bases between. The CDR3 loop spans 13 amino acids. The CDR3 spells CASSLGQNTEAFF. DNA of the CDR3: TGTGCCAGCAGCTTAGGACAGAACACTGAAGCTTTCTTT.

The chain couples TRBV18 to TRBJ2-7; 11 bases agree with TRBD2. Per the germline V gene, CDR1 is KGHSH and CDR2 is LQKENI. Trimming at V came to 1 base and at J to 2 bases, leaving 4 bases not matched to a gene. This CDR3 comprises 16 residues. The CDR3 DNA sequence: TGTGCCAGCTCACCACTTACTAGCGGGAGCCCCTACGAGCAGTACTTC. Translated, it gives CASSPLTSGSPYEQYF.

V is TRBV7-9 and J is TRBJ2-3; the match to TRBD2 covers 8 bases. The CDR3 has 12 residues. V shed 5 bases, J shed 6 bases, and the junction held 1 base outside the gene matches. Germline V gene lookup returns CDR1 SEHNR and CDR2 FQNEAQ (reference sequence). Here the CDR3 DNA reads TGTGCCAGCAGCCCTAGCGGGGATACGCAGTATTTT. It specifies CASSPSGDTQYF.

The rearrangement links TRBV5-8 to TRBJ2-7; 8 bases fit TRBD1. V lost 6 bases to trimming and J lost 2 bases; unmatched junction nucleotides: 16. This CDR3 has 17 amino acids. Germline CDR1 is SGHTS and CDR2 is YDEGEE. The CDR3 region is CASIPPGGDSFTYEQYF. CDR3 in DNA: TGTGCCAGCATCCCCCCAGGGGGCGACTCCTTTACCTACGAGCAGTACTTC.

The chain joins TRBV7-2 to TRBJ2-1, with 14 positions matching TRBD2. Germline CDR1 SGHTA, CDR2 FQGNSA. V shed 4 bases, J shed 7 bases, and the junction held 6 bases outside the gene matches. The CDR3 is made up of 16 amino acids. As DNA, the CDR3 is TGTGCCAGCAGCTCGGGACTAGCGGGGGCCGGAAATGAGCAGTTCTTC. As protein: CASSSGLAGAGNEQFF.

About this clone: Other DNA sequences in this specimen translate into the identical CDR3. The chain carries TRBV9 and TRBJ2-7, with 10 bases fitting TRBD2. Germline-derived CDR1 and CDR2 are SGDLS and YYNGEE. The CDR3 contains 15 residues. Trimming at V came to 0 bases and at J to 0 bases, leaving 0 bases not matched to a gene. Written as DNA, the CDR3 is TGTGCCAGCAGCGTAGGGACTAGCGGCTCCTACGAGCAGTACTTC. Translated: CASSVGTSGSYEQYF.

The chain joins TRBV4-1 to TRBJ2-1; D uncertain. Trimming left V 1 base short and J 9 bases short, with 13 bases between. Germline CDR1 is MGHRA and CDR2 is YSYEKL. The CDR3 contains 14 residues. This CDR3 reads CASSQVVGPAEQFF. CDR3 in DNA: TGCGCCAGCAGCCAAGTAGTTGGTCCCGCTGAGCAGTTCTTC.